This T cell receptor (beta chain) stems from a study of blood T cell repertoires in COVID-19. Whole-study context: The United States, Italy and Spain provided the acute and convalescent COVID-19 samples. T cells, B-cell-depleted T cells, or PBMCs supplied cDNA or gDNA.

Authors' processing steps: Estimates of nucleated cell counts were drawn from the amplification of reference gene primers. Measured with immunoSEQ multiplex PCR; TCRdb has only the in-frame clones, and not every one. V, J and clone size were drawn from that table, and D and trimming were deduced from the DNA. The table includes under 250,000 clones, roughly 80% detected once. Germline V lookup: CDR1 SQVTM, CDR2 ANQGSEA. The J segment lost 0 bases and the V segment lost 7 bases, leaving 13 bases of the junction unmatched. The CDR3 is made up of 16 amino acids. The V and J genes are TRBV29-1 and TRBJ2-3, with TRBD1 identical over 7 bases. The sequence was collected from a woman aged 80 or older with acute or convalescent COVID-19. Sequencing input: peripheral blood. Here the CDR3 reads CSGQVLGTASTDTQYF. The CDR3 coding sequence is TGCAGCGGTCAGGTCCTCGGGACAGCAAGCACAGATACGCAGTATTTT.